Following are 6 T cell receptor beta chains from one sample sequenced in a study of control samples from healthy donors and cancer patients. Only in-frame clones appear in the TCRdb table, and some are missing; sequencing was by immunoSEQ multiplex PCR. Of roughly 26,000 clones detected, approximately 85% appear once; the ten largest clones hold around a quarter. The sample comprised PBMCs. Receptor source: a man aged 55 to 69 with colorectal cancer.

J is TRBJ1-1 and V is TRBV2; D unclear. There are 13 residues in the CDR3. CDR1 is SNHLY and CDR2 is FYNNEI in the germline V gene. V was trimmed by 7 bases and J by 1 base, leaving 10 bases between them. The CDR3 DNA follows: TGTGCCAGCACAGCCCTAGAGAACACTGAAGCTTTCTTT. This translates into CASTALENTEAFF.

V usage is TRBV7-9 and J usage is TRBJ1-4; 11 bases match TRBD1. V lost 2 bases to trimming and J lost 1 base; unmatched junction nucleotides: 3. The germline CDR1 and CDR2 sequences are SEHNR and FQNEAQ (reference sequence). CDR3 length: 17 amino acids. DNA of the CDR3: TGTGCCAGCAGCTTATGGACAGGGGGCCGAACTAATGAAAAACTGTTTTTT. Its protein is CASSLWTGGRTNEKLFF. Supplemented by reference TRBV7-9 and TRBJ1-4, the full variable domain reads DTGVSQNPRHKITKRGQNVTFRCDPISEHNRLYWYRQTLGQGPEFLTYFQNEAQLEKSRLLSDRFSAERPKGSFSTLEIQRTEQGDSAMYLCASSLWTGGRTNEKLFFGSGTQLSVL.

V usage is TRBV4-1 and J usage is TRBJ1-2; no clear D. The CDR3 runs 15 residues. In germline, CDR1 is MGHRA, CDR2 YSYEKL. Trimming removed 3 bases at V and 8 bases at J, with 19 bases between. DNA for the CDR3: TGCGCCAGCAGCCAGAGAGGCGGCAGTTCGGGGGGCTACACCTTC. Protein product: CASSQRGGSSGGYTF.

This sequence joins TRBV12-5 and TRBJ2-2; 15 bases match TRBD2. The CDR3 contains 19 residues. Germline V gene sequence: CDR1 LGHNT, CDR2 FRNRAP. Trimming removed 3 bases from V and 0 bases from J; junction bases left unmatched: 5. The CDR3 bases are TGTGCTAGTGGTTTCAGGACTAGCGGGGGGGGCTCGAACACCGGGGAGCTGTTTTTT. Amino acid sequence: CASGFRTSGGGSNTGELFF.

The rearrangement links TRBV7-8 to TRBJ2-7; D is unresolved. V was clipped by 4 bases and J by 3 bases, with 10 bases between them. This CDR3 comprises 13 residues. Germline CDR1 is SGHVS and CDR2 is FQNEAQ. CDR3 coding DNA: TGTGCCAGCAGCTCCACTTATAACTACGAGCAGTACTTC. Translated: CASSSTYNYEQYF. Together with reference TRBV7-8 and TRBJ2-7, the CDR3 gives the full variable domain: GAGVSQSPRYKVAKRGQDVALRCDPISGHVSLFWYQQALGQGPEFLTYFQNEAQLDKSGLPSDRFFAERPEGSVSTLKIQRTQQEDSAVYLCASSSTYNYEQYFGPGTRLTVT.

J is TRBJ1-5 and V is TRBV27; D not certain. Germline lookup yields CDR1 MNHEY and CDR2 SMNVEV (reference sequence). With 3 bases removed from V and 0 bases from J, the gap between germline ends came to 6 bases. The CDR3 is 14 amino acids. The CDR3 sequence: CASSFRGSNQPQHF. The CDR3 DNA is TGTGCCAGCAGTTTCAGAGGTAGCAATCAGCCCCAGCATTTT.